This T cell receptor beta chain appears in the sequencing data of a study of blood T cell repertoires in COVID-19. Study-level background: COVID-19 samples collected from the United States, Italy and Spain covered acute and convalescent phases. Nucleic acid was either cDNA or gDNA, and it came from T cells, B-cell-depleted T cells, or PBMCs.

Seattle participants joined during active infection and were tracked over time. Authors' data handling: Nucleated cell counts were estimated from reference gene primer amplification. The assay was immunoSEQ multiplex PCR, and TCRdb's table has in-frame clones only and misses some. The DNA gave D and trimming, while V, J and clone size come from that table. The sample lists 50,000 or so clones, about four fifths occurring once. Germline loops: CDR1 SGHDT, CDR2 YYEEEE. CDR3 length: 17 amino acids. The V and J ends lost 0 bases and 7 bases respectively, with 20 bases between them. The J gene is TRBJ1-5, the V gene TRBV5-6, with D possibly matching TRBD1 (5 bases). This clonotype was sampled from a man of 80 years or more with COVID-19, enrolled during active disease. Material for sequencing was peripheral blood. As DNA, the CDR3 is TGTGCCAGCAGCTTGGTAGGCCAGGGTGGAACAAGCCAGCCCCAGCATTTT. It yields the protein CASSLVGQGGTSQPQHF.